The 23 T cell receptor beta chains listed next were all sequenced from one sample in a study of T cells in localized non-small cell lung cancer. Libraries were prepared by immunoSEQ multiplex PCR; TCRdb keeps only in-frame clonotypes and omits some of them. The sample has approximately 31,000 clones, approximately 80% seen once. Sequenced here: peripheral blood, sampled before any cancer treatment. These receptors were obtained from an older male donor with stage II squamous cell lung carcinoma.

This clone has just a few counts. In DNA form, the CDR3 reads TGTGCCAGCAGACGGGACTTCGACACCGGGGAGCTGTTTTTT. Protein sequence: CASRRDFDTGELFF. The chain couples TRBV7-2 to TRBJ2-2, with D tentatively TRBD2 (6 bases). The V end was cut by 6 bases, the J end by 3 bases, with 11 bases between. The CDR3 has 14 residues. Germline V gives CDR1 SGHTA, CDR2 FQGNSA. Variable domain in full (rest from reference TRBV7-2 and TRBJ2-2): GAGVSQSPSNKVTEKGKDVELRCDPISGHTALYWYRQSLGQGLEFLIYFQGNSAPDKSGLPSDRFSAERTGGSVSTLTIQRTQQEDSAVYLCASRRDFDTGELFFGEGSRLTVL.

The CDR3 coding sequence is TGCGCCAGCAGCCGCGGACAGGGGGGCACTGAAGCTTTCTTT. Encoded protein: CASSRGQGGTEAFF. The genes are TRBV5-1 and TRBJ1-1; 10 nucleotides match TRBD1. The CDR3 consists of 14 residues. Unmatched junction bases numbered 4, after V lost 4 bases and J lost 4 bases. From germline, CDR1 is SGHRS and CDR2 YFSETQ.

The CDR3 spells CASGLGDRVLQPQHF. The CDR3 nucleotides read TGTGCTAGTGGTTTGGGGGACAGGGTATTACAGCCCCAGCATTTT. The rearrangement joins TRBV12-5 to TRBJ1-5, with TRBD1 matching over 9 bases. The germline gives CDR1 LGHNT, CDR2 FRNRAP. Trimming cost V 1 base and J 7 bases; bases outside gene matches: 5. This CDR3 has 15 residues.

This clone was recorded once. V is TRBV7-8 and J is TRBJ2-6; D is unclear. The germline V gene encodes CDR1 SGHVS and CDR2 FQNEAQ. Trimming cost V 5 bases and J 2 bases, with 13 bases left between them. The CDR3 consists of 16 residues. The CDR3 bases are TGTGCCAGCAGCCCGGTCACATGGGCTGGGGCCAACGTCCTGACTTTC. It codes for CASSPVTWAGANVLTF.

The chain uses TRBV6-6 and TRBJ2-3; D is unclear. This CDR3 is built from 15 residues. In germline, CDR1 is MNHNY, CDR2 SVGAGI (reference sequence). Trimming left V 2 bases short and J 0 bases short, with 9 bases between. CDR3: CASSYLFGSTDTQYF. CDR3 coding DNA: TGTGCCAGCAGTTACCTATTTGGGAGCACAGATACGCAGTATTTT.

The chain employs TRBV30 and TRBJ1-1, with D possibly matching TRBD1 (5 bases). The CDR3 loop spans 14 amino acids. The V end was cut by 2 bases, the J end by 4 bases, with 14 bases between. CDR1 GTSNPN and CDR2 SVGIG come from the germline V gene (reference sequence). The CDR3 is CAWSTRAGGTEAFF. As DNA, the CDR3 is TGTGCCTGGAGTACGCGGGCCGGGGGCACTGAAGCTTTCTTT.

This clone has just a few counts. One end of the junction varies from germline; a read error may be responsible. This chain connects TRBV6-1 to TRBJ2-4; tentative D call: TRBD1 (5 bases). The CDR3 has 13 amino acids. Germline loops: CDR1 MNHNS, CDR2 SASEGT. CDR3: CASSREDRQNRSF. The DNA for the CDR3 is TGTGCCAGCAGTCGAGAGGATAGACAGAACCGAAGCTTC.

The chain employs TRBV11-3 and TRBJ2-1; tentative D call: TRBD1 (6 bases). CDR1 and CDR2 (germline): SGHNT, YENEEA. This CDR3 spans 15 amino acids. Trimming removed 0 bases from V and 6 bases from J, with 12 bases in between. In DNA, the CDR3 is TGTGCCAGCAGCTTAGATACAGGGATCGCCAATGAGCAGTTCTTC. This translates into CASSLDTGIANEQFF. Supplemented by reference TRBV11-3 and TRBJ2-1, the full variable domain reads EAGVVQSPRYKIIEKKQPVAFWCNPISGHNTLYWYLQNLGQGPELLIRYENEEAVDDSQLPKDRFSAERLKGVDSTLKIQPAELGDSAVYLCASSLDTGIANEQFFGPGTRLTVL.

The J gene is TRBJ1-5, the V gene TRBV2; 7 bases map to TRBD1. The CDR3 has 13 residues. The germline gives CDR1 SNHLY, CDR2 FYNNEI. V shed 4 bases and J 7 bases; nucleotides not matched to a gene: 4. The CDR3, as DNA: TGTGCCAGCAGTGGACAGGGAGAACAGCCCCAGCATTTT. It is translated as CASSGQGEQPQHF.

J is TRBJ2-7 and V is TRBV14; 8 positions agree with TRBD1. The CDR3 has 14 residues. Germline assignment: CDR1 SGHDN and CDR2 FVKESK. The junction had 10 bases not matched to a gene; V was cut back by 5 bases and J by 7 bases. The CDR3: CASSEKDRVGEQYF. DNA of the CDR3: TGTGCCAGCAGCGAAAAGGACAGGGTTGGGGAGCAGTACTTC.

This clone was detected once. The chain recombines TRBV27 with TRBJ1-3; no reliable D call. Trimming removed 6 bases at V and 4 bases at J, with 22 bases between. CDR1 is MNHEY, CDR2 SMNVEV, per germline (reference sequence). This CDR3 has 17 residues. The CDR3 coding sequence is TGTGCCAGCAGAGATCTTGGGGTGCTCAACGCGGGAAACACCATATATTTT. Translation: CASRDLGVLNAGNTIYF.

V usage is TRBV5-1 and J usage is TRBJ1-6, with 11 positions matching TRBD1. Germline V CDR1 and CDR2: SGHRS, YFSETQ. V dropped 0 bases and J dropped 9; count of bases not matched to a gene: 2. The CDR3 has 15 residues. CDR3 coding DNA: TGCGCCAGCAGCTTGGCCGGACAGGGGGCTTCACCCCTCCACTTT. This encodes CASSLAGQGASPLHF. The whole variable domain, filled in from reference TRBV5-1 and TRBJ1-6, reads KAGVTQTPRYLIKTRGQQVTLSCSPISGHRSVSWYQQTPGQGLQFLFEYFSETQRNKGNFPGRFSGRQFSNSRSEMNVSTLELGDSALYLCASSLAGQGASPLHFGNGTRLTVT.

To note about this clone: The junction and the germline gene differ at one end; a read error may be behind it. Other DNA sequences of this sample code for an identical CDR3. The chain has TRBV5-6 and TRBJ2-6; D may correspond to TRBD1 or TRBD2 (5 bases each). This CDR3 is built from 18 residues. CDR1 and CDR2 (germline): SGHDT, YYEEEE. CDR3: CASSLLRDRHSGANVLTF. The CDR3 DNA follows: TGTGCCAGCAGCCTGCTTCGGGACCGCCATTCTGGGGCCAACGTCTTGACTTTC.

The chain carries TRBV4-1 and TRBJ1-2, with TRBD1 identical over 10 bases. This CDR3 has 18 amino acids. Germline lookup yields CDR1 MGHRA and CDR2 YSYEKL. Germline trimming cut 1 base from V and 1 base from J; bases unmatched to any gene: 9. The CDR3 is CASSQGPGQGILNYGYTF. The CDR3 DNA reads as TGCGCCAGCAGCCAAGGTCCGGGACAGGGGATTCTTAACTATGGCTACACCTTC.

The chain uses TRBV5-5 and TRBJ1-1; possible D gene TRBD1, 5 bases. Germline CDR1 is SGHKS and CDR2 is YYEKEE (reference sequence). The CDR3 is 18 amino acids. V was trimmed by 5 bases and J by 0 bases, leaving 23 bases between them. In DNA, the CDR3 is TGTGCCAGCAGAACACGGGACCTTAGGACGGGGCTGAACACTGAAGCTTTCTTT. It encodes CASRTRDLRTGLNTEAFF.

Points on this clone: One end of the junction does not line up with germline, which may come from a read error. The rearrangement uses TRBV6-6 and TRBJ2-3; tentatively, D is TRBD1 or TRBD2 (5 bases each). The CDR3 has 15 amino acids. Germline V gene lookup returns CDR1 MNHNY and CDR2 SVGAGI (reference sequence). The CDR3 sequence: CAVGRSGGKTDTQYF. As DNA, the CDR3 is TGCGCGGTTGGTAGGTCTGGGGGAAAAACAGATACGCAGTATTTT.

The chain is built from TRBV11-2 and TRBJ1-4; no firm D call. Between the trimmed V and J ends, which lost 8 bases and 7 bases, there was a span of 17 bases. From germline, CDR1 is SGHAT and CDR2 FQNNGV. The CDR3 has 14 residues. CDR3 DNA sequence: TGTGCCAGCGGACCATCAGGTCGGGGTGAAAAACTGTTTTTT. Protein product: CASGPSGRGEKLFF.

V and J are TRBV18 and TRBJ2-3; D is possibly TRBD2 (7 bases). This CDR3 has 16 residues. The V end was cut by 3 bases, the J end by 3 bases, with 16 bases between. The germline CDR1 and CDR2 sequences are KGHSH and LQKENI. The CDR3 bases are TGTGCCAGCTCACCTCCGACGGGGGGCTGGACAGATACGCAGTATTTT. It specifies CASSPPTGGWTDTQYF.

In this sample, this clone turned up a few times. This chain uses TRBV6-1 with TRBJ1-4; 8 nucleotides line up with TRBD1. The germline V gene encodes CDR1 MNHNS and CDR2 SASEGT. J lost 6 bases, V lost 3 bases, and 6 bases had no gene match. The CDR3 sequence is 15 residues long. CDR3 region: CASSEQGAGDEKLFF. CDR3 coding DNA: TGTGCCAGCAGTGAGCAGGGGGCAGGGGATGAAAAACTGTTTTTT.

CDR3 loop: CASSPGLAGGTGELFF. CDR3 bases: TGTGCCAGCAGCCCCGGACTAGCGGGAGGGACCGGGGAGCTGTTTTTT. The genes are TRBV11-2 and TRBJ2-2; 15 bases line up with TRBD2. CDR1 is SGHAT, CDR2 FQNNGV, per germline. This CDR3 spans 16 amino acids. The J segment lost 5 bases and the V segment lost 5 bases, leaving 3 bases of the junction unmatched.

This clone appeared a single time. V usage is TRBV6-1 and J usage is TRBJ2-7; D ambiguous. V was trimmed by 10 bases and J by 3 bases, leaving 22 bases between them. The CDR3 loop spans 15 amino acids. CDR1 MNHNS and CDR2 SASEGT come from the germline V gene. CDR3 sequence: CAISKQRLDDYEQYF. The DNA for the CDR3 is TGTGCCATTTCGAAACAGAGGCTAGACGACTACGAGCAGTACTTC.

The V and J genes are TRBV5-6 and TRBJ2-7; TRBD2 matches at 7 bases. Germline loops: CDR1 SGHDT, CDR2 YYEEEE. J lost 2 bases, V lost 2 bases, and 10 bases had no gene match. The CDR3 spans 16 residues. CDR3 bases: TGTGCCAGCAGCTTATTTCGGACGGGGGGAACCTACGAGCAGTACTTC. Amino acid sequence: CASSLFRTGGTYEQYF. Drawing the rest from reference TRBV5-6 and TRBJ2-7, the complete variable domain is DAGVTQSPTHLIKTRGQQVTLRCSPKSGHDTVSWYQQALGQGPQFIFQYYEEEERQRGNFPDRFSGHQFPNYSSELNVNALLLGDSALYLCASSLFRTGGTYEQYFGPGTRLTVT.

The CDR3 DNA reads as TGTGCCATTGACGGGACGGAATCCTACGAGCAGTACTTC. Translated: CAIDGTESYEQYF. The V call is TRBV2, the J call TRBJ2-7; D is tentatively TRBD1 or TRBD2 (5 bases each). Deletions cut 10 bases from V and 1 base from J, with 14 bases between. The V gene's germline CDR1 is SNHLY and CDR2 FYNNEI. The length of the CDR3 is 13 residues.